Listed below are T cell receptor beta chains from one sample, sequenced in a study of T cell responses to AZD1222 COVID-19 vaccine. Data came from immunoSEQ multiplex PCR; TCRdb stores just in-frame clones and leaves some out. The sample lists about 78,000 clones; roughly 90% were seen once. The specimen comprised peripheral blood, sampled 28 days after the second AZD1222 dose. The receptors were gathered from an adult who received the AZD1222 COVID-19 vaccine. Each CDR3 is given with its conserved first and last residue. A D gene is named only where the DNA matches it firmly. A row's size may be missing; if present it is once, few, many or a size class.

CDR3 length: 13; D gene: .; V gene: TRBV28; J gene: TRBJ1-2; clone size: .; CDR3 DNA: TGTGCCAGCAGCTTGGACGTTCCTGATGGCTACACCTTC; CDR3 protein: CASSLDVPDGYTF
CDR3 length: 16; D gene: .; V gene: TRBV27; J gene: TRBJ1-5; clone size: .; CDR3 DNA: TGTGCCAGCAGAACCGCCAGCGGGGCAGGGAGGGTGGCCCAGCATTTT; CDR3 protein: CASRTASGAGRVAQHF
CDR3 length: 18; D gene: TRBD2; V gene: TRBV4-2; J gene: TRBJ2-1; clone size: .; CDR3 DNA: TGTGCCAGCAGCCAAAATCCCCCGGGACTAGCGCTCTTCAATGAGCAGTTCTTC; CDR3 protein: CASSQNPPGLALFNEQFF
CDR3 length: 16; D gene: .; V gene: TRBV30; J gene: TRBJ1-6; clone size: .; CDR3 DNA: TGTGCCTGGAATTACAGGAGATCCTCCTATAATTCACCCCTCCACTTT; CDR3 protein: CAWNYRRSSYNSPLHF
CDR3 length: 13; D gene: .; V gene: TRBV5-6; J gene: TRBJ2-7; clone size: .; CDR3 DNA: TGTGCCAGCAGCTTGGAGGGCAGTTACGAGCAGTACTTC; CDR3 protein: CASSLEGSYEQYF
CDR3 length: 16; D gene: .; V gene: TRBV28; J gene: TRBJ1-4; clone size: .; CDR3 DNA: TGTGCCAGCAGTTTATTCAGCGGCGCAGCTAATGAAAAACTGTTTTTT; CDR3 protein: CASSLFSGAANEKLFF
CDR3 length: 15; D gene: .; V gene: TRBV6-1; J gene: TRBJ2-3; clone size: .; CDR3 DNA: TGTGCCAGCAGTGAAGCGGGTCTCCGGGCAGATACGCAGTATTTT; CDR3 protein: CASSEAGLRADTQYF
CDR3 length: 16; D gene: .; V gene: TRBV7-9; J gene: TRBJ2-2; clone size: .; CDR3 DNA: TGTGCCAGCTTCCCCCTCGGGACGGGAGACACCGGGGAGCTGTTTTTT; CDR3 protein: CASFPLGTGDTGELFF
CDR3 length: 14; D gene: .; V gene: TRBV5-1; J gene: TRBJ1-6; clone size: .; CDR3 DNA: TGCGCCAGCAGCTTGGGGACCGGAGGTTCACCCCTCCACTTT; CDR3 protein: CASSLGTGGSPLHF
CDR3 length: 15; D gene: .; V gene: TRBV27; J gene: TRBJ2-5; clone size: .; CDR3 DNA: TGTGCCAGCAGTTTATTCGGCAGGGGCGGTGAGACCCAGTACTTC; CDR3 protein: CASSLFGRGGETQYF
CDR3 length: 14; D gene: .; V gene: TRBV11-2; J gene: TRBJ2-1; clone size: .; CDR3 DNA: TGTGCCAGCCGCGGGACAGAGTCCTACAATGAGCAGTTCTTC; CDR3 protein: CASRGTESYNEQFF
CDR3 length: 14; D gene: TRBD1; V gene: TRBV7-9; J gene: TRBJ1-2; clone size: .; CDR3 DNA: TGTGCCAGCAGCTTAGCCGGGACAGGCGGTGGCTACACCTTC; CDR3 protein: CASSLAGTGGGYTF
CDR3 length: 14; D gene: .; V gene: TRBV11-3; J gene: TRBJ2-1; clone size: once; CDR3 DNA: TGTGCCAGCAGCTTAGGTGCTGGCTACAATGAGCAGTTCTTC; CDR3 protein: CASSLGAGYNEQFF
CDR3 length: 12; D gene: .; V gene: TRBV24-1; J gene: TRBJ2-7; clone size: .; CDR3 DNA: TGTGCCACCAGTGATTTGCAATCCGAGCAGTACTTC; CDR3 protein: CATSDLQSEQYF
CDR3 length: 14; D gene: .; V gene: TRBV6-5; J gene: TRBJ2-3; clone size: once; CDR3 DNA: TGTGCCAGCAGTTACTCCCCGTCCCCGGATACGCAGTATTTT; CDR3 protein: CASSYSPSPDTQYF
CDR3 length: 15; D gene: .; V gene: TRBV9; J gene: TRBJ1-6; clone size: .; CDR3 DNA: TGTGCCAGCAGCGTAGAGACAAGAAATAATTCACCCCTCCACTTT; CDR3 protein: CASSVETRNNSPLHF
CDR3 length: 16; D gene: TRBD1; V gene: TRBV6-5; J gene: TRBJ1-1; clone size: .; CDR3 DNA: TGTGCCAGCAGTTTTCAGGGGGTAGGTGTGAACACTGAAGCTTTCTTT; CDR3 protein: CASSFQGVGVNTEAFF
CDR3 length: 10; D gene: .; V gene: TRBV12-3/TRBV12-4; J gene: TRBJ1-2; clone size: .; CDR3 DNA: TGTGCCAGCCGCGGCTCTGGCTACACCTTC; CDR3 protein: CASRGSGYTF
CDR3 length: 12; D gene: .; V gene: TRBV5-1; J gene: TRBJ2-1; clone size: .; CDR3 DNA: TGCGCCAGCAGCTTGGGGGGACGGGAGCAGTTCTTC; CDR3 protein: CASSLGGREQFF
CDR3 length: 15; D gene: TRBD1; V gene: TRBV19; J gene: TRBJ2-7; clone size: .; CDR3 DNA: TGTGCCAGTAGTATATCCGGGACAGGACTCTACGAGCAGTACTTC; CDR3 protein: CASSISGTGLYEQYF
CDR3 length: 12; D gene: .; V gene: TRBV19; J gene: TRBJ2-1; clone size: .; CDR3 DNA: TGTGCCAGTAGTATAGATCCGGGGGCGCAGTTCTTC; CDR3 protein: CASSIDPGAQFF
CDR3 length: 15; D gene: .; V gene: TRBV27; J gene: TRBJ1-5; clone size: .; CDR3 DNA: TGTGCCAGCAGTTTAAGTCGGGGGATCGGTCAGCCCCAGCATTTT; CDR3 protein: CASSLSRGIGQPQHF
CDR3 length: 15; D gene: TRBD1; V gene: TRBV7-6; J gene: TRBJ2-2; clone size: .; CDR3 DNA: TGTGCCAGCAGCTTATTGGGACAGGGGCCCGGGGAGCTGTTTTTT; CDR3 protein: CASSLLGQGPGELFF
CDR3 length: 13; D gene: .; V gene: TRBV3-1/TRBV3-2; J gene: TRBJ2-5; clone size: .; CDR3 DNA: TGTGCCAGCAGACGGGACGGTTCAGAGACCCAGTACTTC; CDR3 protein: CASRRDGSETQYF
CDR3 length: 16; D gene: .; V gene: TRBV30; J gene: TRBJ2-7; clone size: .; CDR3 DNA: TGTGCCTGGAGTTCCCCATTTCGGGGGCTCTCCTACGAGCAGTACTTC; CDR3 protein: CAWSSPFRGLSYEQYF
CDR3 length: 16; D gene: TRBD1; V gene: TRBV5-1; J gene: TRBJ1-2; clone size: .; CDR3 DNA: TGCGCCAGCAGCTTGGCCCAGGGACAGGGAGGCTATGGCTACACCTTC; CDR3 protein: CASSLAQGQGGYGYTF
CDR3 length: 13; D gene: .; V gene: TRBV27; J gene: TRBJ1-6; clone size: .; CDR3 DNA: TGTGCCAGCAGTTATAGTTATAATTCACCCCTCCACTTT; CDR3 protein: CASSYSYNSPLHF
CDR3 length: 13; D gene: .; V gene: TRBV15; J gene: TRBJ2-7; clone size: .; CDR3 DNA: TGTGCCACCAGCAGTGGTCAGGGCTACGAGCAGTACTTC; CDR3 protein: CATSSGQGYEQYF
CDR3 length: 14; D gene: .; V gene: TRBV19; J gene: TRBJ1-1; clone size: .; CDR3 DNA: TGTGCCAGTATCGTACAGGGTCGAGACACTGAAGCTTTCTTT; CDR3 protein: CASIVQGRDTEAFF
CDR3 length: 14; D gene: .; V gene: TRBV5-4; J gene: TRBJ2-2; clone size: .; CDR3 DNA: TGTGCCAGCGGACCTACTGGTGACACCGGGGAGCTGTTTTTT; CDR3 protein: CASGPTGDTGELFF
CDR3 length: 13; D gene: .; V gene: TRBV18; J gene: TRBJ1-5; clone size: .; CDR3 DNA: TGTGCCAGCTCACCAGCGAGCAATCAGCCCCAGCATTTT; CDR3 protein: CASSPASNQPQHF
CDR3 length: 15; D gene: TRBD2; V gene: TRBV3-1/TRBV3-2; J gene: TRBJ2-7; clone size: .; CDR3 DNA: TGTGCCAGCAGCCGCCATCCGGGACTAGGGAACGAGCAGTACTTC; CDR3 protein: CASSRHPGLGNEQYF
CDR3 length: 13; D gene: .; V gene: TRBV27; J gene: TRBJ1-1; clone size: .; CDR3 DNA: TGTGCCAGCACCCTTACAGCGAACACTGAAGCTTTCTTT; CDR3 protein: CASTLTANTEAFF
CDR3 length: 17; D gene: .; V gene: TRBV5-5; J gene: TRBJ2-6; clone size: .; CDR3 DNA: TGTGCCAGCAGCTTTTTAAGGGAATTCTCTGGGGCCAACGTCCTGACTTTC; CDR3 protein: CASSFLREFSGANVLTF
CDR3 length: 15; D gene: TRBD1; V gene: TRBV5-1; J gene: TRBJ2-2; clone size: .; CDR3 DNA: TGCGCCAGCAGCTCCCGGTCACAGGGGGTCGGGGAGCTGTTTTTT; CDR3 protein: CASSSRSQGVGELFF
CDR3 length: 15; D gene: .; V gene: TRBV7-2; J gene: TRBJ1-3; clone size: few; CDR3 DNA: TGTGCCAGCAGCTTAGGTCTCAGGAGTGGAAACACCATATATTTT; CDR3 protein: CASSLGLRSGNTIYF
CDR3 length: 16; D gene: TRBD1; V gene: TRBV18; J gene: TRBJ1-1; clone size: once; CDR3 DNA: TGTGCCAGCTCACCGGGACAGGGGCTCAGGAACACTGAAGCTTTCTTT; CDR3 protein: CASSPGQGLRNTEAFF
CDR3 length: 14; D gene: TRBD2; V gene: TRBV6-5; J gene: TRBJ2-5; clone size: .; CDR3 DNA: TGTGCCAGCAGACAAGCGGGGGACGCGGAGACCCAGTACTTC; CDR3 protein: CASRQAGDAETQYF
CDR3 length: 11; D gene: .; V gene: TRBV6-5; J gene: TRBJ1-1; clone size: .; CDR3 DNA: TGTGCCAGCAGCTCCAGGGCCGGGGCTTTCTTT; CDR3 protein: CASSSRAGAFF